A single sample gave rise to the 14 T cell receptor beta chains below, sequenced in a study of blood T cells in healthy people across ages. Then a second PCR, running about 6 to 12 cycles, was carried out with a sample-barcoded 5' primer and a J-beta primer mix. Via MiXCR, TCRdb re-called the 5' RACE reads, giving one row per CDR3 protein. Counted here are approximately 770,000 distinct CDR3 sequences, nearly 60% occurring once; the ten biggest clones make up about 20%. Sequenced sample: blood. Source of these receptors: a man aged 25-45 years in good health.

The rearrangement joins TRBV7-2 to TRBJ2-4, with 7 bases lining up with TRBD1. The J segment lost 8 bases and the V segment lost 4 bases, leaving 14 bases of the junction unmatched. Germline CDR1 is SGHTA and CDR2 is FQGNSA. The CDR3 is 16 amino acids. CDR3 residues: CASSWGDRELLDIQYF. DNA of the CDR3: TGTGCCAGCAGCTGGGGAGACAGGGAATTGTTGGACATTCAGTACTTC.

This clonotype was seen more than once but under ten times. The rearrangement uses TRBV7-2 and TRBJ2-7, with 11 bases identical to TRBD2. The CDR3 sequence is 15 residues long. With V trimmed by 6 bases and J by 3 bases, 7 bases remained unmatched. Germline assignment: CDR1 SGHTA and CDR2 FQGNSA. This CDR3 reads CASSLFSGGGYEQYF. The CDR3 DNA sequence: TGTGCCAGCAGTTTGTTTAGCGGGGGGGGCTACGAGCAGTACTTC.

This clonotype was seen only a few times. The J gene is TRBJ2-3, the V gene TRBV7-2; 8 bases match TRBD2. The CDR3 contains 17 residues. The germline V gene encodes CDR1 SGHTA and CDR2 FQGNSA. The trim removed 4 bases at V and 0 bases at J, leaving 9 bases unmatched. In nucleotides, the CDR3 is TGTGCCAGCAGCTCGCTCGGGGGGGGGTATAGCACAGATACGCAGTATTTT. Protein sequence: CASSSLGGGYSTDTQYF.

This clonotype was detected a few times. V gene TRBV20-1 combines with J gene TRBJ2-1, with D hard to call. Germline-derived CDR1 and CDR2 are DFQATT and SNEGSKA (reference sequence). Trimming took 6 bases from V and 6 from J, leaving 9 bases between them. CDR3 length equals 11 residues. The CDR3 protein is CSAVRINEQFF. The CDR3 DNA follows: TGCAGTGCCGTCAGGATCAATGAGCAGTTCTTC.

This chain connects TRBV7-6 to TRBJ2-7, with D tentatively TRBD2 (5 bases). CDR1 is SGHVS and CDR2 is FNYEAQ in the germline V gene. Trimming pared 4 bases from V and 2 bases from J, leaving 12 bases between. The CDR3 totals 14 residues. CDR3 region: CASSSEAWAYEQYF. Here the CDR3 DNA reads TGTGCCAGCAGCTCGGAGGCTTGGGCCTACGAGCAGTACTTC.

This sequence joins TRBV4-2 and TRBJ2-7; 7 bases map to TRBD1. The CDR3 is 14 amino acids. V was clipped by 5 bases and J by 5 bases; unmatched bases: 9. Germline CDR1 is LGHNA and CDR2 is YNFKEQ. CDR3: CASSTPGQFHEQYF. As DNA, the CDR3 is TGTGCCAGCAGCACCCCGGGACAGTTCCACGAGCAGTACTTC.

This clonotype has only a few counts. The genes are TRBV27 and TRBJ2-1; weak D call: TRBD2 (5 bases). Trimming removed 3 bases from V and 3 bases from J, with 9 bases in between. The CDR3 contains 14 residues. CDR1 is MNHEY, CDR2 SMNVEV, per germline (reference sequence). CDR3 amino acids: CASSFSGVYNEQFF. Written as DNA, the CDR3 is TGTGCCAGCAGTTTCTCCGGGGTCTACAATGAGCAGTTCTTC.

This clonotype showed up just a few times. One junction end does not reproduce the germline sequence, and a read error may be involved. The rearrangement links TRBV29-1 to TRBJ2-6; tentatively, D is TRBD2 (5 bases). CDR1 and CDR2 from the germline V gene are SQVTM and ANQGSEA. This CDR3 is built from 14 residues. CDR3 DNA: TGTAGCGTTGTAGCAGGCTCTGGGGCCAACGTCCTGACTTTC. As protein: CSVVAGSGANVLTF.

Comment on this clonotype: One junction end does not reproduce the germline sequence, and a read error may be involved. The chain combines TRBV29-1 with TRBJ2-4; weak D call: TRBD2 (6 bases). Germline V gene lookup returns CDR1 SQVTM and CDR2 ANQGSEA. This CDR3 is 15 amino acids long. The CDR3 is CSVEVGGGAKDIQYF. The CDR3, as DNA: TGCAGCGTTGAAGTGGGAGGAGGGGCCAAAGACATTCAGTACTTC.

The chain couples TRBV7-2 to TRBJ2-6; D gene ambiguous. Germline V lookup: CDR1 SGHTA, CDR2 FQGNSA. The CDR3 extends over 15 amino acids. The V and J ends lost 1 base and 2 bases respectively, with 6 bases between them. Here the CDR3 reads CASSLVETGANVLTF. As DNA, the CDR3 is TGTGCCAGCAGCTTAGTAGAAACTGGGGCCAACGTCCTGACTTTC. The whole variable domain, remainder taken from reference TRBV7-2 and TRBJ2-6, is GAGVSQSPSNKVTEKGKDVELRCDPISGHTALYWYRQSLGQGLEFLIYFQGNSAPDKSGLPSDRFSAERTGGSVSTLTIQRTQQEDSAVYLCASSLVETGANVLTFGAGSRLTVL.

The chain combines TRBV28 with TRBJ1-3, with a possible D match to TRBD1 (6 bases). Germline loops: CDR1 MDHEN, CDR2 SYDVKM. This CDR3 is built from 16 residues. Trimming cost V 6 bases and J 2 bases, with 17 bases left between them. The CDR3 loop is CASSPVQGGAGNTIYF. The CDR3, as DNA: TGTGCCAGCAGCCCTGTACAGGGAGGAGCTGGAAACACCATATATTTT. The whole variable domain, remainder taken from reference TRBV28 and TRBJ1-3, is DVKVTQSSRYLVKRTGEKVFLECVQDMDHENMFWYRQDPGLGLRLIYFSYDVKMKEKGDIPEGYSVSREKKERFSLILESASTNQTSMYLCASSPVQGGAGNTIYFGEGSWLTVV.

This chain connects TRBV24-1 to TRBJ2-1; D is possibly TRBD2 (5 bases). Germline V gives CDR1 KGHDR, CDR2 SFDVKD. The germline V and J ends were trimmed by 4 bases and 9 bases, with 9 bases remaining between them. The CDR3 is 12 amino acids. The CDR3 region has the DNA TGTGCCACCAGTGACCCTGGGAGTGAGCAGTTCTTC. Protein sequence: CATSDPGSEQFF.

The V call is TRBV11-2, the J call TRBJ1-1; D might be TRBD1 (5 bases). Looked up from germline, CDR1 is SGHAT and CDR2 is FQNNGV. V lost 5 bases, J lost 5 bases, and 12 bases lay in between. This CDR3 is 13 amino acids long. The DNA of the CDR3 is TGTGCCAGCAGCGTCTCGCGGGGGACTGAAGCTTTCTTT. It translates to CASSVSRGTEAFF.

This clonotype appeared a few times. The rearrangement links TRBV6-2 or TRBV6-3 to TRBJ2-5; D might be TRBD2 (6 bases). From germline, CDR1 is MNHEY and CDR2 SVGEGT. Trimming left V 6 bases short and J 1 base short, with 15 bases between. This CDR3 comprises 15 residues. The CDR3 region has the DNA TGTGCCAGCAGCCTGGGGGGAATCGGCCAAGAGACCCAGTACTTC. Protein sequence: CASSLGGIGQETQYF.